This T cell receptor (beta chain) came from a study of T cells of healthy individuals. TCRdb reprocessed the 5' RACE reads with MiXCR, giving one entry per CDR3 protein. The table includes 85,000 to 100,000 distinct CDR3 sequences, roughly a sixth detected once. The CDR3 has 15 residues. Per the germline V gene, CDR1 is MDHEN and CDR2 is SYDVKM. The V end was cut by 5 bases, the J end by 0 bases, with 11 bases between. This receptor was obtained from a human donor in good health. The chain couples TRBV28 to TRBJ1-5; maybe TRBD1 (6 bases). The DNA of the CDR3 is TGTGCCAGCAGTACGGACAGAAATAGCAATCAGCCCCAGCATTTT. This codes for CASSTDRNSNQPQHF.